These 6 T cell receptor beta chains originate from one sample sequenced in a study of blood T cell repertoires in COVID-19. This table comes from immunoSEQ multiplex PCR, and its TCRdb copy is limited to in-frame clones, with some not included. The table has a few hundred thousand clones, 86% seen once. Sequencing was performed on peripheral blood. Every receptor here comes from a woman younger than 45 who had recovered from COVID-19.

The chain joins TRBV5-4 to TRBJ2-2; D ambiguous. The ends were cut back, 2 bases at V and 6 bases at J, with 5 bases in the middle. The germline CDR1 and CDR2 sequences are SGHNT and YYREEE (reference sequence). The length of the CDR3 is 12 residues. Here the CDR3 DNA reads TGTGCCAGCAGCTTCCTCCCCGGGGAGCTGTTTTTT. Its protein is CASSFLPGELFF.

The chain uses TRBV6-2 or TRBV6-3 and TRBJ2-7; D unresolved. V shed 3 bases and J shed 4 bases, with 13 bases lying between them. CDR1 and CDR2 from the germline V gene are MNHEY and SVGEGT. The CDR3 is 14 residues long. This CDR3 reads CASSYPPLGYEQYF. In DNA, the CDR3 is TGTGCCAGCAGTTATCCCCCCCTAGGTTACGAGCAGTACTTC.

J is TRBJ2-1 and V is TRBV28; D is uncertain. The germline CDR1 and CDR2 sequences are MDHEN and SYDVKM. This CDR3 has 12 amino acids. The germline V and J ends were trimmed by 4 bases and 4 bases, with 5 bases remaining between them. Written as DNA, the CDR3 is TGTGCCAGCAGTTCCCGGTACAATGAGCAGTTCTTC. It is translated as CASSSRYNEQFF.

The chain is built from TRBV7-9 and TRBJ2-1, with 13 bases that match TRBD2. Germline V CDR1 and CDR2: SEHNR, FQNEAQ (reference sequence). J lost 0 bases, V lost 5 bases, and 7 bases had no gene match. The CDR3 sequence is 18 residues long. DNA of the CDR3: TGTGCCAGCAGCCTGACTAGCGGGAGGACGAGCTCCTACAATGAGCAGTTCTTC. Protein: CASSLTSGRTSSYNEQFF.

CDR3 nucleotides: TGTGCCAGCAGCGCCGCGGGGTATCCACACTACGAGCAGTACTTC. This codes for CASSAAGYPHYEQYF. The chain links TRBV9 to TRBJ2-7, with D possibly being TRBD2 (6 bases). Germline assignment: CDR1 SGDLS and CDR2 YYNGEE. The CDR3 consists of 15 residues. V was trimmed by 3 bases and J by 3 bases, leaving 16 bases between them.

Only a few counts were recorded for this clone. This chain connects TRBV6-6 to TRBJ1-3; 7 bases match TRBD1. The CDR3 runs to 15 residues. V lost 6 bases, J lost 0 bases, and 5 bases stayed unmatched. Germline loops: CDR1 MNHNY, CDR2 SVGAGI (reference sequence). The DNA of the CDR3 is TGTGCCAGCAGCTTAGGGGGCGGCTCTGGAAACACCATATATTTT. Residues: CASSLGGGSGNTIYF.